This TCR beta chain stems from a study of human T cells and chemical hapten exposure. Trimming took 5 bases from V and 0 from J, leaving 16 bases between them. Germline CDR1 reads SEHNR; CDR2 reads FQNEAQ (reference sequence). The CDR3 consists of 17 residues. This clonotype was detected many times. The authors' total RNA extraction used unfractionated whole blood. Unique molecular identifiers were linked by the library to individual cDNA molecules. TCRdb used MiXCR to reprocess the 5' RACE reads, holding one entry per CDR3 protein. The table has 65,000 to 95,000 distinct CDR3 sequences, 7.7% seen once.

This clonotype was sampled from a male donor in good health. The V gene is TRBV7-9, the J gene TRBJ2-2; perhaps D is TRBD1 or TRBD2 (5 bases each). CDR3 amino acids: CASSRPGPSSNTGELFF. CDR3 nucleotide sequence: TGTGCCAGCAGCAGACCGGGACCTTCATCGAACACCGGGGAGCTGTTTTTT.